The 32 T cell receptor beta chains in this list originate from one sample, sequenced in a study of cytomegalovirus exposure and HLA in healthy donors. PCR amplification relied on 60 Vbeta primers (plus 13 Jbeta primers). Generated by immunoSEQ multiplex PCR, the TCRdb table keeps only in-frame clones and is missing some. The sample includes some 95,000 clones, roughly 80% seen only once; the top ten take approximately 7%. Sequencing was done on a sample of PBMCs. The receptors here all came from a man between 45 and 60 years old in good health and CMV-seropositive.

This chain uses TRBV6-5 with TRBJ2-3, with 11 bases fitting TRBD2. Germline assignment: CDR1 MNHEY and CDR2 SVGAGI. V trimming: 4 bases; J trimming: 0 bases; junction bases outside the gene matches: 3. The CDR3 spans 16 residues. The CDR3 region has the DNA TGTGCCAGCAGTTCGCTAGCGGGGGGCAGCACAGATACGCAGTATTTT. Its translation is CASSSLAGGSTDTQYF.

Concerning this clone itself: In the same sample, other DNA sequences code for this CDR3. The J gene is TRBJ2-5, the V gene TRBV4-2, with 9 bases matching TRBD2. CDR1 is LGHNA, CDR2 YNFKEQ, per germline. The V segment lost 0 bases and the J segment 0 bases; nucleotides outside the gene matches: 5. The CDR3 has 17 residues. CDR3 coding DNA: TGTGCCAGCAGCCAAGATCTGGCGGGGGGGAACCAAGAGACCCAGTACTTC. It is translated as CASSQDLAGGNQETQYF.

The V gene is TRBV28, the J gene TRBJ1-5; perhaps TRBD1 as D (6 bases). V was trimmed by 1 base and J by 2 bases, leaving 18 bases between them. There are 18 residues in the CDR3. Germline values: CDR1 MDHEN, CDR2 SYDVKM. CDR3 amino acids: CASSLSGVRAGGNQPQHF. DNA of the CDR3: TGTGCCAGCAGTTTATCTGGGGTCAGGGCAGGGGGCAATCAGCCCCAGCATTTT.

This sequence joins TRBV2 and TRBJ1-2; a possible D gene is TRBD1 (5 bases). Germline assignment: CDR1 SNHLY and CDR2 FYNNEI. This CDR3 is 13 amino acids long. Trimming took 6 bases from V and 4 from J, leaving 12 bases between them. This CDR3 reads CASRVQVSYGYTF. CDR3 bases: TGTGCCAGCAGGGTACAGGTTAGCTATGGCTACACCTTC.

Worth noting for this clone: Germline is not matched at one junction end, which may reflect a read error. The chain links TRBV4-2 to TRBJ2-3; TRBD2 aligns across 12 bases. Germline-derived CDR1 and CDR2 are LGHNA and YNFKEQ. The CDR3 runs 14 residues. CDR3 sequence (DNA): TGTGCCAGCAGCCCTCCGCTGCCTAGCGGGGGGGTACATTTT. This sequence encodes CASSPPLPSGGVHF.

This clone was counted a few times. V is TRBV25-1 and J is TRBJ1-5; D remains unclear. The CDR3 runs 14 residues. Germline CDR1 reads MGHDK; CDR2 reads SYGVNS. V was pared by 6 bases and J by 3 bases, with 12 bases between. DNA of the CDR3: TGTGCCAGCAGGCCCCCGGGTTTCAATCAGCCCCAGCATTTT. It yields the protein CASRPPGFNQPQHF.

With regard to this clone: The junction and the germline gene differ at one end; a read error may be behind it. In nucleotides, the CDR3 is TGTGCCAGCAGTTTAGTCGTCACAAGAGACAGCTCCTACGAGCAGTACTTC. This translates into CASSLVVTRDSSYEQYF. The genes are TRBV11-3 and TRBJ2-7; D possibly corresponds to TRBD1 (5 bases). Per the germline V gene, CDR1 is SGHNT and CDR2 is YENEEA. The CDR3 sequence is 17 residues long.

The chain is built from TRBV11-2 and TRBJ1-6, with 11 bases fitting TRBD1. Germline V gene lookup returns CDR1 SGHAT and CDR2 FQNNGV. The junction had 7 bases not matched to a gene; V was cut back by 4 bases and J by 8 bases. CDR3 size: 16 residues. CDR3 in amino acids: CASSSLGQGAYSPLHF. CDR3 coding DNA: TGTGCCAGCAGCTCCCTCGGACAGGGGGCTTATTCACCCCTCCACTTT.

The chain carries TRBV11-2 and TRBJ2-5; weak D call: TRBD2 (5 bases). The V gene lost 4 bases and the J gene lost 5 bases, with 14 bases spanning the gap. Germline CDR1 and CDR2: SGHAT and FQNNGV. The CDR3 loop spans 14 amino acids. The CDR3 region is CASSSERRRETQYF. Written as DNA, the CDR3 is TGTGCCAGCAGCTCTGAGCGGCGGCGGGAGACCCAGTACTTC.

The rearrangement links TRBV11-3 to TRBJ1-4; D is possibly TRBD1 (6 bases). The CDR3 extends over 18 amino acids. Trimming left V 5 bases short and J 7 bases short, with 26 bases between. The germline gives CDR1 SGHNT, CDR2 YENEEA. DNA for the CDR3: TGTGCCAGCAGCGCGTTGGGCAGGGGTTTTTCCGAAGGTGAAAAACTGTTTTTT. Translating it yields CASSALGRGFSEGEKLFF.

The J gene is TRBJ2-2, the V gene TRBV5-8; D is perhaps TRBD1 (5 bases). The CDR3 is 16 residues long. The V end was cut by 3 bases, the J end by 0 bases, with 12 bases between. In germline, CDR1 is SGHTS, CDR2 YDEGEE. The CDR3 is CASSSGARTNTGELFF. The CDR3 region has the DNA TGTGCCAGCAGCTCTGGGGCCAGAACGAACACCGGGGAGCTGTTTTTT.

This chain connects TRBV10-2 to TRBJ1-6; TRBD1 matches 9 bases. This CDR3 spans 14 amino acids. The V gene end was trimmed by 6 bases and the J gene end by 6 bases; junction bases not matched to a gene: 3. Germline V gene data show CDR1 as WSHSY and CDR2 as SAAADI. The CDR3 region has the DNA TGCGCCAGCAGAAAGACAGGGGGTAATTCACCCCTCCACTTT. Amino acids: CASRKTGGNSPLHF.

The genes are TRBV6-6 and TRBJ2-3; 9 nucleotides match TRBD1. This CDR3 contains 13 residues. Germline loops: CDR1 MNHNY, CDR2 SVGAGI (reference sequence). J gave up 6 bases and V 11 bases, and 9 bases lay outside the gene matches. CDR3 nucleotide sequence: TGTGCCGGGGGACAGGGCTCCCCGGATACGCAGTATTTT. Protein product: CAGGQGSPDTQYF.

This chain uses TRBV2 with TRBJ1-1; D ambiguous. Germline CDR1 reads SNHLY; CDR2 reads FYNNEI. The CDR3 is 13 residues long. V was clipped by 11 bases and J by 2 bases, with 15 bases between them. This CDR3 reads CAGGNKPNTEAFF. CDR3 nucleotides: TGTGCCGGAGGGAATAAACCAAACACTGAAGCTTTCTTT.

The genes are TRBV6-5 and TRBJ1-5, with TRBD1 matching over 8 bases. Germline CDR1 and CDR2: MNHEY and SVGAGI. V shed 4 bases and J 12 bases; nucleotides not matched to a gene: 11. The CDR3 runs 14 residues. CDR3 loop: CASSFRDRQRLQHF. The CDR3 DNA sequence: TGTGCCAGCAGTTTCCGGGACAGGCAAAGGCTCCAGCATTTT.

This chain uses TRBV9 with TRBJ2-5; D is possibly TRBD1 (5 bases). Trimming took 0 bases from V and 4 from J, leaving 16 bases between them. The germline gives CDR1 SGDLS, CDR2 YYNGEE. This CDR3 has 16 amino acids. The CDR3 bases are TGTGCCAGCAGCGTAGGGACAAGGGTAATGAGAGAGACCCAGTACTTC. Its protein is CASSVGTRVMRETQYF. Full variable domain (rest looked up from reference TRBV9 and TRBJ2-5): DSGVTQTPKHLITATGQRVTLRCSPRSGDLSVYWYQQSLDQGLQFLIQYYNGEERAKGNILERFSAQQFPDLHSELNLSSLELGDSALYFCASSVGTRVMRETQYFGPGTRLLVL.

The chain is built from TRBV19 and TRBJ1-6; 9 nucleotides match TRBD1. The ends lost 8 bases at V and 5 bases at J; junction bases unmatched: 7. The V gene's germline CDR1 is LNHDA and CDR2 SQIVND (reference sequence). This CDR3 is built from 15 residues. CDR3 bases: TGTGCCAGTGAAACAGGGGGCTCGGATAATTCACCCCTCCACTTT. Amino acids: CASETGGSDNSPLHF. The full variable domain, its missing parts supplied by reference TRBV19 and TRBJ1-6, is DGGITQSPKYLFRKEGQNVTLSCEQNLNHDAMYWYRQDPGQGLRLIYYSQIVNDFQKGDIAEGYSVSREKKESFPLTVTSAQKNPTAFYLCASETGGSDNSPLHFGNGTRLTVT.

The V call is TRBV7-2, the J call TRBJ2-5; D perhaps matches TRBD1 (6 bases). Germline V gene lookup returns CDR1 SGHTA and CDR2 FQGNSA. V lost 1 base and J lost 3, with 12 bases in between. CDR3 length: 15 amino acids. CDR3 nucleotides: TGTGCCAGCAGCTTAGTTGCCAGGGGAGAAGAGACCCAGTACTTC. This codes for CASSLVARGEETQYF. The whole variable domain, filled in from reference TRBV7-2 and TRBJ2-5, reads GAGVSQSPSNKVTEKGKDVELRCDPISGHTALYWYRQSLGQGLEFLIYFQGNSAPDKSGLPSDRFSAERTGGSVSTLTIQRTQQEDSAVYLCASSLVARGEETQYFGPGTRLLVL.

This clone was found a few times. Other nucleotide sequences from this sample produce the same CDR3. V usage is TRBV7-2 and J usage is TRBJ1-2, with D maybe TRBD1 (6 bases). V was cut by 4 bases and J by 2 bases, with 8 bases left in between. The CDR3 covers 13 residues. Germline assignment: CDR1 SGHTA and CDR2 FQGNSA. The CDR3 is CASSSQGNYGYTF. Here the CDR3 DNA reads TGTGCCAGCAGCTCACAGGGAAACTATGGCTACACCTTC.

The V and J genes are TRBV18 and TRBJ1-1; D call uncertain. This CDR3 region has 14 residues. Between the trimmed V and J ends, which lost 6 bases and 4 bases, there was a span of 15 bases. In germline, CDR1 is KGHSH, CDR2 LQKENI. The CDR3 reads CASSSTSGVTEAFF. The CDR3 nucleotides are TGTGCCAGCTCCTCAACATCGGGTGTCACTGAAGCTTTCTTT.

The gene calls are TRBV7-2 and TRBJ1-1; D is ambiguous. The CDR3 length is 14 residues. Germline CDR1 reads SGHTA; CDR2 reads FQGNSA. Trimming stripped 3 bases from V and 0 bases from J, with 8 bases between. The DNA for the CDR3 is TGTGCCAGCAGCTTTTTACGGGTGAACACTGAAGCTTTCTTT. This translates into CASSFLRVNTEAFF.

The CDR3 DNA reads as TGTGCCTGGAGAGGGAGCGGGGGGCCCCAAGAGACCCAGTACTTC. The encoded protein is CAWRGSGGPQETQYF. This chain joins TRBV30 and TRBJ2-5; 9 bases match TRBD2. Germline V gives CDR1 GTSNPN, CDR2 SVGIG (reference sequence). CDR3 length equals 15 residues. Trimming cost V 3 bases and J 1 base; bases outside gene matches: 6.

This chain uses TRBV30 with TRBJ1-4; 9 bases match TRBD1. Losses at the gene ends were 6 bases for V and 5 bases for J; bases not matched to a gene: 4. CDR1 is GTSNPN, CDR2 SVGIG, per germline (reference sequence). The CDR3 runs 13 residues. The CDR3 loop is CACRQGVNEKLFF. The CDR3 DNA reads TGTGCCTGCCGACAGGGGGTCAATGAAAAACTGTTTTTT. Drawing the rest from reference TRBV30 and TRBJ1-4, the complete variable domain is SQTIHQWPATLVQPVGSPLSLECTVEGTSNPNLYWYRQAAGRGLQLLFYSVGIGQISSEVPQNLSASRPQDRQFILSSKKLLLSDSGFYLCACRQGVNEKLFFGSGTQLSVL.

The chain couples TRBV10-3 to TRBJ2-5, with TRBD1 identical over 7 bases. From germline, CDR1 is ENHRY and CDR2 SYGVKD. The V segment lost 6 bases and the J segment 3 bases; nucleotides outside the gene matches: 7. This CDR3 comprises 14 residues. CDR3 in amino acids: CAISAWQGEETQYF. CDR3 DNA sequence: TGTGCCATCAGCGCCTGGCAGGGGGAAGAGACCCAGTACTTC.

This chain uses TRBV7-2 with TRBJ1-4, with unresolved D. This CDR3 contains 13 residues. Trimming shortened V by 5 bases and J by 5 bases, and 9 bases separated the two germline ends. Looked up from germline, CDR1 is SGHTA and CDR2 is FQGNSA. CDR3 bases: TGTGCCAGCAGCCCCCGAGGGAATGAAAAACTGTTTTTT. It yields the protein CASSPRGNEKLFF.

This chain links TRBV19 with TRBJ1-1; a possible D gene is TRBD1 (6 bases). V was shortened by 6 bases and J by 6 bases, with 11 bases between the two germline ends. Looked up from germline, CDR1 is LNHDA and CDR2 is SQIVND (reference sequence). CDR3 length: 12 residues. The CDR3 region has the DNA TGTGCCAGTAGACAGGGTTTCGCTGAAGCTTTCTTT. It translates to CASRQGFAEAFF.

The rearrangement links TRBV18 to TRBJ1-1; TRBD1 aligns across 7 bases. Germline V gene lookup returns CDR1 KGHSH and CDR2 LQKENI. V lost 3 bases, J lost 4 bases, and 11 bases stayed unmatched. This CDR3 comprises 16 residues. The CDR3 loop is CASSPNMAGGGTEAFF. CDR3 in DNA: TGTGCCAGCTCACCCAACATGGCAGGGGGTGGCACTGAAGCTTTCTTT. Full variable domain (rest looked up from reference TRBV18 and TRBJ1-1): NAGVMQNPRHLVRRRGQEARLRCSPMKGHSHVYWYRQLPEEGLKFMVYLQKENIIDESGMPKERFSAEFPKEGPSILRIQQVVRGDSAAYFCASSPNMAGGGTEAFFGQGTRLTVV.

The chain carries TRBV19 and TRBJ1-5, with 11 bases identical to TRBD1. This CDR3 region has 14 residues. CDR1 LNHDA and CDR2 SQIVND come from the germline V gene (reference sequence). V lost 6 bases, J lost 4 bases, and 2 bases stayed unmatched. This CDR3 is CASSWDRGNQPQHF. The DNA of the CDR3 is TGTGCCAGTAGCTGGGACAGGGGGAATCAGCCCCAGCATTTT.

This clone was counted a few times. J is TRBJ1-1 and V is TRBV4-2; D perhaps matches TRBD1 (5 bases). V was trimmed by 4 bases and J by 6 bases, leaving 12 bases between them. Germline CDR1 reads LGHNA; CDR2 reads YNFKEQ. The CDR3 contains 13 residues. The CDR3 nucleotides read TGTGCCAGCAGCCCAGGGAACGAGGCTGAAGCTTTCTTT. It specifies CASSPGNEAEAFF.

This clone was seen a few times. V and J are TRBV7-2 and TRBJ1-6; the match to TRBD1 covers 7 bases. This CDR3 has 15 amino acids. The germline CDR1 and CDR2 sequences are SGHTA and FQGNSA. V gave up 6 bases and J gave up 6 bases; unmatched junction bases: 8. The CDR3 protein is CASSYTGTVNSPLHF. The CDR3 DNA follows: TGTGCCAGCAGTTACACCGGGACAGTTAATTCACCCCTCCACTTT. Full variable domain (remainder filled in from reference TRBV7-2 and TRBJ1-6): GAGVSQSPSNKVTEKGKDVELRCDPISGHTALYWYRQSLGQGLEFLIYFQGNSAPDKSGLPSDRFSAERTGGSVSTLTIQRTQQEDSAVYLCASSYTGTVNSPLHFGNGTRLTVT.

The chain combines TRBV27 with TRBJ1-1, with a possible D match to TRBD1 (5 bases). Trimming removed 3 bases at V and 7 bases at J, with 12 bases between. CDR1 and CDR2 (germline): MNHEY, SMNVEV (reference sequence). The length of the CDR3 is 13 residues. DNA for the CDR3: TGTGCCAGCAGTTTTGGGCAGGGCCTTGAAGCTTTCTTT. As protein: CASSFGQGLEAFF.

V usage is TRBV7-3 and J usage is TRBJ2-2; 8 positions match TRBD2. Germline CDR1 SGHTA, CDR2 FQGTGA. This CDR3 has 16 residues. The V segment lost 5 bases and the J segment 5 bases; nucleotides outside the gene matches: 10. CDR3 sequence reads: CASSQYGGAETGELFF. CDR3 DNA: TGTGCCAGCAGCCAATACGGGGGGGCGGAAACCGGGGAGCTGTTTTTT.